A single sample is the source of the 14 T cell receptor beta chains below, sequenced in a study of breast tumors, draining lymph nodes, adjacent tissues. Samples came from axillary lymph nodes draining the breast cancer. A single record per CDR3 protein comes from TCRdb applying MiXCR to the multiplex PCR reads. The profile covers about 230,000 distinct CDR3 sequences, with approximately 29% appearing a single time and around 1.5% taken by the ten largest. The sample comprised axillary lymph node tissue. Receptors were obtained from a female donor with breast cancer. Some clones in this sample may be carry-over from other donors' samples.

The CDR3: CASSPSSTGNEKLFF. The DNA of the CDR3 is TGTGCCAGCAGTCCTTCCTCGACAGGGAATGAAAAACTGTTTTTT. J is TRBJ1-4 and V is TRBV6-1; 7 bases fit TRBD1. The germline gives CDR1 MNHNS, CDR2 SASEGT. The CDR3 has 15 residues. Trimming removed 5 bases from V and 5 bases from J; junction bases left unmatched: 8.

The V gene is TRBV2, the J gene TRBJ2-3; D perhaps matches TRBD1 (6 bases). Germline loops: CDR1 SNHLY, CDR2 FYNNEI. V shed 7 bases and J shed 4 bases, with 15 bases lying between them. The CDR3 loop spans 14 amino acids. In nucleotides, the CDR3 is TGTGCCAGCAAAAGGGCAGGGGTGGCAGATACGCAGTATTTT. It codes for CASKRAGVADTQYF.

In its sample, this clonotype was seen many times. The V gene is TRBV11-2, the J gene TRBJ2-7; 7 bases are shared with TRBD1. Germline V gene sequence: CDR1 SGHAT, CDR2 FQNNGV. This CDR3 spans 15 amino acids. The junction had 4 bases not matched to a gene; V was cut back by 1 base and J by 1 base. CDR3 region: CASSLGPGQSYEQYF. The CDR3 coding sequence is TGTGCCAGCAGCTTAGGGCCGGGACAGTCCTACGAGCAGTACTTC.

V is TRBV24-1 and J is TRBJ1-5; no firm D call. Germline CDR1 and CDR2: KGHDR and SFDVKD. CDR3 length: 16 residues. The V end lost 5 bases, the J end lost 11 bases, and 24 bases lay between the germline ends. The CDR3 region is CATSGSGGRAIETQHF. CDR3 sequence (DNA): TGTGCCACCAGTGGTTCCGGCGGGAGGGCCATAGAGACCCAGCATTTT.

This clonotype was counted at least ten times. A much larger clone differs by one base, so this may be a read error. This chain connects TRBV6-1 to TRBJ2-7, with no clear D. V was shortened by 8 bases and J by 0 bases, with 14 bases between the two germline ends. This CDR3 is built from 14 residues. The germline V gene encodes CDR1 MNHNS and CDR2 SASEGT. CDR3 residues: CASDTPANSYEQYV. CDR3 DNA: TGTGCCAGCGACACACCAGCTAACTCCTACGAGCAGTACGTC.

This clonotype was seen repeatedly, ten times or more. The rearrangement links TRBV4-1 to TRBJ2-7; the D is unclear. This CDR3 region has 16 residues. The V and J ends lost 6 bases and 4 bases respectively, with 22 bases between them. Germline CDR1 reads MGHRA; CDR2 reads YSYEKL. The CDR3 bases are TGCGCCAGCAGTCAACAAGATTTAACTACAACATACGAGCAGTACTTC. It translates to CASSQQDLTTTYEQYF.

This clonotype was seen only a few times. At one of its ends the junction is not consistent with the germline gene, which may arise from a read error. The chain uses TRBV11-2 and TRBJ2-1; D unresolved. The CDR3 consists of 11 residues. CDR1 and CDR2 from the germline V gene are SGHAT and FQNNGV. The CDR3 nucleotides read TGTGCCAGCAGCTCGCTCAATGAGCCGTTCTTC. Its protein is CASSSLNEPFF.

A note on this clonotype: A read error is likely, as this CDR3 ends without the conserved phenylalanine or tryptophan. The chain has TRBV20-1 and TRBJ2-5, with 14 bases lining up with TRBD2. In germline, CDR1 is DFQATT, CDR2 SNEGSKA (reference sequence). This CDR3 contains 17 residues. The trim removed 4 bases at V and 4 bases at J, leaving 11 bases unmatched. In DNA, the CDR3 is TGCAGTGCTATCCTGGGGACTAGCGGGAGAAGTATAGAGACCCAGTACCTC. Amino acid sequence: CSAILGTSGRSIETQYL.

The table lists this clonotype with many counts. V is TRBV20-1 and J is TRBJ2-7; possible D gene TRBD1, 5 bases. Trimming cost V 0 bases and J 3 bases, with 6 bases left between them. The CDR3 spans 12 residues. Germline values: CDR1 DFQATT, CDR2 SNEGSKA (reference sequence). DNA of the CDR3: TGCAGTGCTAGAGATCAGGGCTACGAGCAGTACTTC. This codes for CSARDQGYEQYF.

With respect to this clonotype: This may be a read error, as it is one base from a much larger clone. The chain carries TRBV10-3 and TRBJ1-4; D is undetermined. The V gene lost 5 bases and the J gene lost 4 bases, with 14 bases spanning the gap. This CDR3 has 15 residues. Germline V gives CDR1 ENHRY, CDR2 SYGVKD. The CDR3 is CAISYGRGINEKLFF. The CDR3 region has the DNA TGTGCCATCAGTTACGGGAGAGGTATTAATGAAAAACTGTTTTTT.

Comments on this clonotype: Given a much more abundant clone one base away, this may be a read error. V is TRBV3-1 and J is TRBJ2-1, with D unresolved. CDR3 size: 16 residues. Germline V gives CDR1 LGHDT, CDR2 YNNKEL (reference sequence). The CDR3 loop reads CPSSQEQQTYYNEQFF. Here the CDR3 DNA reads TGTCCCAGCAGCCAAGAGCAGCAGACTTACTACAATGAGCAGTTCTTC.

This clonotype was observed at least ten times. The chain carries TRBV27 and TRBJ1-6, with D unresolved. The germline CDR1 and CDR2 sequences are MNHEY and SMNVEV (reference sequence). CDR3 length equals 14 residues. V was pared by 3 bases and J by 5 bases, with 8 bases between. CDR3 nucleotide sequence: TGTGCCAGCAGTTTGGAGAGAAATAATTCACCCCTCCACTTT. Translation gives CASSLERNNSPLHF.

This chain's CDR3 is CANISGVMDGYTF. CDR3 in DNA: TGTGCCAACATTTCAGGGGTTATGGATGGCTACACCTTC. This chain uses TRBV2 with TRBJ1-2; maybe TRBD1 (6 bases). Germline CDR1 SNHLY, CDR2 FYNNEI. Trimming left V 10 bases short and J 6 bases short, with 18 bases between. This CDR3 region has 13 residues.

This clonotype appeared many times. CDR3 nucleotide sequence: TGTGCCACCAGTGATTCCCGGGACAGGGGTTACAATGAGCAGTTCTTC. It is translated as CATSDSRDRGYNEQFF. The V and J genes are TRBV24-1 and TRBJ2-1; 10 bases fit TRBD1. Trimming cost V 2 bases and J 4 bases; bases outside gene matches: 4. The CDR3 loop spans 16 amino acids. Germline values: CDR1 KGHDR, CDR2 SFDVKD.